This T cell receptor (beta chain) was retrieved from a study of siplizumab effects on memory and regulatory T cells (dated by TCRdb to 2018 to 2020). For the study in its entirety: The study looked at the effect of siplizumab, an anti-CD2 antibody, on alloreactive T-cell subsets in allogeneic mixed lymphocyte reactions made from human PBMCs. General conclusions and limits of the study: Because sequences at frequencies below about 10^-5 were poorly captured, only a minor fraction of alloreactive clones could be mapped back to unstimulated subsets. Of the alloreactive CD4+ clones that could be mapped, the Treg-derived share averaged about 67% with siplizumab compared with under 30% in control reactions. A naive or memory phenotype could not be assigned to roughly 80-97% of proliferating CD4+ or CD8+ clones. The cumulative frequency of alloreactive sequences traceable to unstimulated CD4+ memory T cells was significantly reduced by siplizumab. The suppressive function of proliferating Tregs from siplizumab cultures was not functionally confirmed. Unstimulated naive T cells appeared more diverse than memory T cells, and naive cells seemed to contribute substantially to the alloresponse.

Details on this clone: There is no known antigen for this receptor. No qualities accompany the bases; no much larger clone lies one base away.

Sorted unstimulated T cells and proliferating T cells recovered from mixed lymphocyte reactions underwent TCRbeta CDR3 sequencing. Fresh whole blood from roughly 10 HLA-typed healthy donors was used to isolate PBMCs. The receptor library was made with the immunoSEQ multiplex PCR assay. The deep sequencing platform assayed some 90,000 TCR templates per sample. Genomic DNA extracted from sorted T cells was the material used for TCRbeta CDR3 sequencing. As for how the authors treated the data: The R programming language was used for clonal analysis of the TCRbeta CDR3 data. Comparing unstimulated samples against CFSE-low samples taken after the reaction was how alloreactive CD4+ and CD8+ clones were defined. Regulatory or non-regulatory origin was assigned to alloreactive CD4+ clones by matching of sequences to sorted unstimulated Treg and non-Treg repertoires. The source is immuneACCESS, and TCRdb retained only in-frame sequences with V and J called. Part of the clones is not carried over; for the studies checked, unresolved V genes explain less than half of this, and the remainder is unexplained. The V and J calls and the clone size are those of that table, but D and trimming were determined from the DNA. Present in this sample are around 100,000 clones, more than 85% of which were seen just once. The top ten constitute about 0.15% of the sample.

Material: CD4+ T cells sorted from blood. This clonotype was sampled from a human donor in good health.

The CDR3 has the sequence CASRLGQTNNSPLHF. Read as DNA, the sequence is TGTGCCAGCAGACTTGGACAGACAAATAATTCACCCCTCCACTTT. The sequence links TRBV6-5 to TRBJ1-6; TRBD1 is a weak D gene call, 6 bases matching. V and J are truncated by 6 bases and 5 bases respectively, leaving an intervening sequence of 14 bases. The CDR3 contains 15 residues, cysteine and phenylalanine counted. Only the CDR3 part of the read is kept: 45 bases, read in frame from the first base. In the germline V gene, CDR1 corresponds to MNHEY and CDR2 to SVGAGI.